This T cell receptor beta chain stems from a study of T cells after yellow fever vaccination. Study overall: SMART-Seq v4 Ultra Low Input served to prepare low-cell-number fractions. Study-level results: A minor fraction of clonotypes spanned both CD4 and CD8 compartments. In post-booster samples, most primary-vaccination clones reappeared (just under 98% CD4, 70% to 90% CD8). Secondary responses were weaker yet peaked faster, day 5 versus 15.

This clonotype was seen only a few times. Antigen: not known. CDR1 and CDR2 from the germline V gene are DFQATT and SNEGSKA (reference sequence). J gave up 6 bases and V 6 bases, and 4 bases lay outside the gene matches. This CDR3 comprises 12 residues. TCRdb ran MiXCR on the 5' RACE reads and lists one entry per CDR3 protein. The table includes fewer than 500,000 distinct CDR3 sequences, approximately 18% detected once. The sequences come from PBMCs, collected before the yellow fever booster vaccination. The clonotype was recovered from a man in his late teens or twenties who received the YFV17D yellow fever vaccine. The V gene is TRBV20-1, the J gene TRBJ2-7; 11 bases agree with TRBD1. For the CDR3, the DNA is TGCAGTGCGGACAGGGGGCAGGTCGAGCAGTACTTC. Its protein product is CSADRGQVEQYF.